This TCR beta chain was sequenced for a study of vaccination and CD4 T cells after COVID-19. Described treatment: approximately 9-day PBMC culture with coronavirus spike peptide pools or control peptides (ViraFEST assay). ViraFEST relied on peptide pools to expand antigen-specific T cells; the TCRs were sequenced afterward. The CDR3 has 14 amino acids. V was clipped by 1 base and J by 3 bases, with 7 bases between them. A note on this clonotype: The antigen remains undetermined.

Sequenced with the Oncomine TCR Beta short-read assay was DNA taken from cultured CD4+ T cells. After culture, CD4+ T cells served as the source for genomic DNA extraction. TCRdb re-derived calls from the PCR reads in MiXCR, one entry per CDR3 protein. This repertoire shows 11,000 or so distinct CDR3 sequences, roughly 67% found once; its top ten account for 11% to 15%. The rearrangement uses TRBV12-3 or TRBV12-4 and TRBJ1-5; TRBD1 might be the D (5 bases). The specimen was CD4+ T cells from blood, cultured in vitro. This TCR derives from a human donor who had recovered from COVID-19. CDR3 loop: CASSLGRDNQPQHF. The CDR3 nucleotides are TGTGCCAGCAGTTTAGGCAGGGACAATCAGCCCCAGCATTTT.